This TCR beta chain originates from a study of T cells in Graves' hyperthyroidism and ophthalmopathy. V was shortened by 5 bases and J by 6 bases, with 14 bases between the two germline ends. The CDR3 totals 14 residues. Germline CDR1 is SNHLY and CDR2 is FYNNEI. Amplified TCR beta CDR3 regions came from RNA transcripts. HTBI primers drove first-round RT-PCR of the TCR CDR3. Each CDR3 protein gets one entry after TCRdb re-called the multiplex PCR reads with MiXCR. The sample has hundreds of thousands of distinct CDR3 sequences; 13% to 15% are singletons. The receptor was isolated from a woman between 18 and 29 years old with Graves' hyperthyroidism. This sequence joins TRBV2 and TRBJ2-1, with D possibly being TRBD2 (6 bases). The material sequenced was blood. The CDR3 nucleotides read TGTGCCAGCAGTCTTCTTTATAGCGGCAATGAGCAGTTCTTC. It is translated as CASSLLYSGNEQFF. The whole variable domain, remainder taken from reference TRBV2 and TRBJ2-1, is EPEVTQTPSHQVTQMGQEVILRCVPISNHLYFYWYRQILGQKVEFLVSFYNNEISEKSEIFDDQFSVERPDGSNFTLKIRSTKLEDSAMYFCASSLLYSGNEQFFGPGTRLTVL.